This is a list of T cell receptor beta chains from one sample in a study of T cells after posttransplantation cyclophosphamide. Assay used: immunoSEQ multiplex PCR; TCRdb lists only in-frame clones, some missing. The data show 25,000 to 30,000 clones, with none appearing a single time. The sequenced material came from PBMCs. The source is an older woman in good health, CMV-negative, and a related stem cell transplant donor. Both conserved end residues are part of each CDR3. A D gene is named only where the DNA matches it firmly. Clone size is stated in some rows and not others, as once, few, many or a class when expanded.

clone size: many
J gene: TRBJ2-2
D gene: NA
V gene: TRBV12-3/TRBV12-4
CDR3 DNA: TGTGCCAGCAGAATCGGACAGCACACCGGGGAGCTGTTTTTT
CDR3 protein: CASRIGQHTGELFF

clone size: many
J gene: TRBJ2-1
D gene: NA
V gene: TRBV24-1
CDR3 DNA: TGTGCCACCAGTAGCATCACTAATGAGCAGTTCTTC
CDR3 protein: CATSSITNEQFF

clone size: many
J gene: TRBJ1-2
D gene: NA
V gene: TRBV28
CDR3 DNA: TGTGCCAGCAGTGACACAAACGATGGCTACACCTTC
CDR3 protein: CASSDTNDGYTF

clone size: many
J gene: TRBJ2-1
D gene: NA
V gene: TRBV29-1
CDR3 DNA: TGCAGCGTTGGCTCGTCTCGCGTCCTCAATGAGCAGTTCTTC
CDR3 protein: CSVGSSRVLNEQFF

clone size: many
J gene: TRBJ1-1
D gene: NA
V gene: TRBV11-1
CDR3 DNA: TGTGCCAGCAGCTCCGGACAGAACACTGAAGCTTTCTTT
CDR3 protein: CASSSGQNTEAFF

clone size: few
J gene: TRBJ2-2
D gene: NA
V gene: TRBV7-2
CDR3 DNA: TGTGCCAGCAGCTTAGCGTCGGCAGGAGGGTACACCGGGGAGCTGTTTTTT
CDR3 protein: CASSLASAGGYTGELFF

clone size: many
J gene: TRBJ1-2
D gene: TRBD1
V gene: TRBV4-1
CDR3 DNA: TGCGCCAGCAGCGCGACAGGGAAATCGTACTATGGCTACACCTTC
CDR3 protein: CASSATGKSYYGYTF

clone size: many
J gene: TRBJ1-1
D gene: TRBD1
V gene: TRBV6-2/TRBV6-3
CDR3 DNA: TGTGCCAGCAGTTACCCTAGGACAGGGGTGTTTAACGAAGCTTTCTTT
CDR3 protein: CASSYPRTGVFNEAFF

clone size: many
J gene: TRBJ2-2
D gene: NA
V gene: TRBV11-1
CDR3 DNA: TGTGCCAGCAGCTTAGTTGGCAGGATCGGGGAGCTGTTTTTT
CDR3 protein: CASSLVGRIGELFF

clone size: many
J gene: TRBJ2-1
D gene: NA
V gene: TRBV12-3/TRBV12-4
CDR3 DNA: TGTGCCAGCAGTTTAGGAGGGGCCAATTCGAATGAGCAGTTCTTC
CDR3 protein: CASSLGGANSNEQFF

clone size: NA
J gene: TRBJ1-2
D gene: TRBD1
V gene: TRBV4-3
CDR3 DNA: TGCGCCAGCAGCCAAGAGGGACAGGGGAACTATGGCTACACCTTC
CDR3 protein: CASSQEGQGNYGYTF

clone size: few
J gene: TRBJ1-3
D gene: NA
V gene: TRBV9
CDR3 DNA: TGTGCCAGCAGCGTCAGGGATTCCTCTGGAAACACCATATATTTT
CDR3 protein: CASSVRDSSGNTIYF

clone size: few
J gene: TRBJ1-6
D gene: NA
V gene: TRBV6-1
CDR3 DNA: TGTGCCAGCAGGGAGGCAGGGTTGAATTCACCCCTCCACTTT
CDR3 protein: CASREAGLNSPLHF

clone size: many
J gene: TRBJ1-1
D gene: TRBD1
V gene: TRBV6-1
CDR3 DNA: TGTGCCAGCAGATTGACAGGGATGAACACTGAAGCTTTCTTT
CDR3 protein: CASRLTGMNTEAFF

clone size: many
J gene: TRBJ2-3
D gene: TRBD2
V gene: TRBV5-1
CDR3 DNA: TGCGCCAGCAGCGTAGTTGCGGGAGCGGTAGATACGCAGTATTTT
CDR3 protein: CASSVVAGAVDTQYF

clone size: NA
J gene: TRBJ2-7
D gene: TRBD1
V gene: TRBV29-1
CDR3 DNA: TGCAGCCCAGGACAGGGCCGCTCCTACGAGCAGTACTTC
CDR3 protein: CSPGQGRSYEQYF

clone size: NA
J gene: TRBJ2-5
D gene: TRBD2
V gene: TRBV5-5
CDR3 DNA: TGTGCCAGCAGCTCCTGGGGCGGGACTAGCGGGGGGCGTACTCAAGAGACCCAGTACTTC
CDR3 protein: CASSSWGGTSGGRTQETQYF

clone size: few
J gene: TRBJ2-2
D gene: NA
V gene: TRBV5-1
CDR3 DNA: TGCGCCAGCAGCTTGCGGGGTTCGGACACCGGGGAGCTGTTTTTT
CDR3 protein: CASSLRGSDTGELFF

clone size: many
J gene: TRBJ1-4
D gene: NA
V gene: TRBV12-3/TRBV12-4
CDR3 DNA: TGTGCCAGCAGTTTACAGGACAGAAAACTGTTTTTT
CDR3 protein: CASSLQDRKLFF

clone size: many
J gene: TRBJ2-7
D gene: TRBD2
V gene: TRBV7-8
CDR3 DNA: TGTGCCAGCAGCCGGGGGACTAGCGTAACCTACGAGCAGTACTTC
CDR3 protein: CASSRGTSVTYEQYF

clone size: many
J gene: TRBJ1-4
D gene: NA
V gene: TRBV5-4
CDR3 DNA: TGTGCCAGCAGCTTAAGGGGCGCAGACGAAAAACTGTTTTTT
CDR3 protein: CASSLRGADEKLFF

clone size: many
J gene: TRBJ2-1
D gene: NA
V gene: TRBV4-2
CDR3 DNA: TGTGCCAGCAGCCCAATAGCGGAAAGCTCCTACAATGAGCAGTTCTTC
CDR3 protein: CASSPIAESSYNEQFF

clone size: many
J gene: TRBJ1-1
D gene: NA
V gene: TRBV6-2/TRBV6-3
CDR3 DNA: TGTGCCAGCAGTTACTGGGGACAAGCCGACAACCGGGGAAGAGCTTTCTTT
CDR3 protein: CASSYWGQADNRGRAFF

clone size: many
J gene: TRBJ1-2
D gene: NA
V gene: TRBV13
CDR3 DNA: TGTGCCAGCAGCTTAGGACGGAACTATGGCTACACCTTC
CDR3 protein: CASSLGRNYGYTF

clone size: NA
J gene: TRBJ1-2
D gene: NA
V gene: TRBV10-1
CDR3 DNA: TGCGCCAGCAGTCAGTCCCAGGGATCCTATGGCTACACCTTC
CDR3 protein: CASSQSQGSYGYTF

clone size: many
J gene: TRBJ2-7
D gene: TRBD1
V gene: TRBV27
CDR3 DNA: TGTGCCAGCATTGACAGGGGGGTGGGTGAGCAGTACTTC
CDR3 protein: CASIDRGVGEQYF

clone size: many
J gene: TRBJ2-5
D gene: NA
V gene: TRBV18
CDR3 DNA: TGTGCCAGCTCACCGGAGGGGTCGACCCAGTACTTC
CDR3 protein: CASSPEGSTQYF

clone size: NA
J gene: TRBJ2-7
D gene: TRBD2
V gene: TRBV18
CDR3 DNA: TGTGCCAGCTCACCACAGGCAGCGGGAGGGCCACGGGAGCAGTACTTC
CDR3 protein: CASSPQAAGGPREQYF

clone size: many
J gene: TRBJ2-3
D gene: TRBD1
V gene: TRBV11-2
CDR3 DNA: TGTGCCAGCAGCTTAGCACTACAGGGGGCAGCTACGCAGTATTTT
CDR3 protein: CASSLALQGAATQYF

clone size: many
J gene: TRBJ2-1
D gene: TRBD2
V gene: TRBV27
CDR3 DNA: TGTGCCAGCAGCAGCCTAGCGGGGGCCTACAATGAGCAGTTCTTC
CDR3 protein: CASSSLAGAYNEQFF

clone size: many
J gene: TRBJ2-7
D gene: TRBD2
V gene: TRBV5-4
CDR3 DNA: TGTGCCAGCAGCGAAGCTAGCGGGAGTCAGTACGAGCAGTACTTC
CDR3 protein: CASSEASGSQYEQYF

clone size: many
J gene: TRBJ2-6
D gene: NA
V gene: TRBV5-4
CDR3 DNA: TGTGCCAGCAGCTTGGCGATTTGGGGCTCCGGGGCCAACGTCCTGACTTTC
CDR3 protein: CASSLAIWGSGANVLTF

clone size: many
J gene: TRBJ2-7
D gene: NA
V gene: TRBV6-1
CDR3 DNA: TGTGCCAGCAAAAATCCAGGGGCTTACGAGCAGTACTTC
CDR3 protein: CASKNPGAYEQYF

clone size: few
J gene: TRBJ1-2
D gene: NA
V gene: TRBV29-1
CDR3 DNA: TGCAGCTCCCGGACGGGGAACTATGGCTACACCTTC
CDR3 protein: CSSRTGNYGYTF

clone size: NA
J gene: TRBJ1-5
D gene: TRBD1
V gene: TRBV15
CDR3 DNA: TGTGCCACCAGCAGTCCGGACAGGGGAGGCTTTAATCAGCCCCAGCATTTT
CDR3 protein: CATSSPDRGGFNQPQHF

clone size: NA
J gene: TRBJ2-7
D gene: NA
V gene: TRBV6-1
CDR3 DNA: TGTGCCAGCAGTGAATACTCAGGAAACTCCTACGAGCAGTACTTC
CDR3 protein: CASSEYSGNSYEQYF

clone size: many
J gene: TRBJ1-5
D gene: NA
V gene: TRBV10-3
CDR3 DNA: TGTGCCATCAGTGGGGGGCGACAGCCCCAGCATTTT
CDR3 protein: CAISGGRQPQHF

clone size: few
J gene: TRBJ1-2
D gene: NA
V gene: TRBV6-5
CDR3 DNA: TGTGCCAGCAGCCGGAGTACAGGGTCAGGCTATAGCTACACCTTC
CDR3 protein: CASSRSTGSGYSYTF

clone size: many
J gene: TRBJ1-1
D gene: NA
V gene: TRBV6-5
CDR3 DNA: TGTGCCAGCAGACGTACCAGGGAGAACACTGAAGCTTTCTTT
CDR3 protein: CASRRTRENTEAFF

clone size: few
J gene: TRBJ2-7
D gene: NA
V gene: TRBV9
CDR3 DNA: TGTGCCAGCAGCCCAACTCCATCCGCCTACGAGCAGTACTTC
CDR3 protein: CASSPTPSAYEQYF

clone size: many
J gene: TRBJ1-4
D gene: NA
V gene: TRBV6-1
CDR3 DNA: TGTGCCAGCAATGGACAGTATAATGAAAAACTGTTTTTT
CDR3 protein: CASNGQYNEKLFF

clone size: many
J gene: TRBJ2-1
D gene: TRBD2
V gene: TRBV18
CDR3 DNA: TGTGCCAGCTCACCGATCGGACTAGCGGGAGGCAATGAGCAGTTCTTC
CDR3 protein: CASSPIGLAGGNEQFF

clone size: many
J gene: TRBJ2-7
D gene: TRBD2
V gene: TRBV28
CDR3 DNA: TGTGCCAGCAGTGCTCTAGCGGGAGCATTCTACGAGCAGTACTTC
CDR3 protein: CASSALAGAFYEQYF

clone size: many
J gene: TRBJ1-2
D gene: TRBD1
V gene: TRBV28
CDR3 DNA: TGTGCCAGCAGTACGGGACAGGGGGGGAGAGTCTACACCTTC
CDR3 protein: CASSTGQGGRVYTF

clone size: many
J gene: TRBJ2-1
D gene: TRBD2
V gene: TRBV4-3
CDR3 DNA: TGCGCCAGCAGCCAAGAGGCTGGTAGCGGGGGGGCCGGGTCATCTGAGCAGTTCTTC
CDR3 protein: CASSQEAGSGGAGSSEQFF

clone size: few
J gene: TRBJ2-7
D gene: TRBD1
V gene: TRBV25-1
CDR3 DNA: TGTGCCACCTCTCGCCCCGGGACAGGGGGATACGAGCAGTACTTC
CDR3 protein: CATSRPGTGGYEQYF

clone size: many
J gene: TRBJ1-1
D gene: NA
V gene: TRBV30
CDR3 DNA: TGTGCCTGGACGAGAAGACAGATGAACACTGAAGCTTTCTTT
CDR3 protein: CAWTRRQMNTEAFF

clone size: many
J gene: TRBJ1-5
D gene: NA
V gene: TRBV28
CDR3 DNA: TGTGCCAGCACCATTGCGGGGGATCATCAGCCCCAGCATTTT
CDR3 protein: CASTIAGDHQPQHF

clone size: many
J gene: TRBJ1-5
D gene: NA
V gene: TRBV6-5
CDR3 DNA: TGTGCCAGCAGTTTTTCGTCCCATCAGCCCCAGCATTTT
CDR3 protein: CASSFSSHQPQHF

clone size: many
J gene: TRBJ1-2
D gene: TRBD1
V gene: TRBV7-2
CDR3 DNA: TGTGCCAGCAGCCCGACAGGGGCCTATGGCTACACCTTC
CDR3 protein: CASSPTGAYGYTF

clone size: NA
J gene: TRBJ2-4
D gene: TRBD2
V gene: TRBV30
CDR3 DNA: TGTGCCTGGAGTCCAATTTTTACTAGCGGGGGATCTTTCCTAGCCAAAAACATTCAGTACTTC
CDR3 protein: CAWSPIFTSGGSFLAKNIQYF